Listed here are 19 T cell receptor beta chains from one sample, sequenced in a study of cytomegalovirus exposure and HLA in healthy donors. PCR involved 60 Vbeta and 13 Jbeta primers. Repertoires were generated with immunoSEQ multiplex PCR, while TCRdb's copy carries only in-frame clones and drops some. This sample has 200,000 to 250,000 clones; 70% to 85% occur once, and the top ten carry less than 4.5%. Sequencing was done on a sample of PBMCs. The receptors stem from a male donor in good health and CMV-seronegative.

V is TRBV21-1 and J is TRBJ2-7; the table assigns TRBD1, which was not confirmed against the DNA. TRBV21-1 is flagged as a pseudogene. The CDR3 length is 18 residues. The CDR3 reads CASSKLGRDRPKDYEQYF. CDR3 nucleotide sequence: TGTGCCAGCAGCAAATTAGGGAGGGACAGGCCTAAGGACTACGAGCAGTACTTC.

This chain connects TRBV16 to TRBJ1-4, with no clear D. Trimming shortened V by 0 bases and J by 3 bases, and 8 bases separated the two germline ends. The CDR3 totals 15 residues. Germline V gene sequence: CDR1 KGHSY, CDR2 FQNENV. CDR3 DNA: TGTGCCAGCAGCCAATCGTGGAGGGCTAATGAAAAACTGTTTTTT. Translation gives CASSQSWRANEKLFF. Full variable domain (outside the CDR3, taken from reference TRBV16 and TRBJ1-4): GEEVAQTPKHLVRGEGQKAKLYCAPIKGHSYVFWYQQVLKNEFKFLISFQNENVFDETGMPKERFSAKCLPNSPCSLEIQATKLEDSAVYFCASSQSWRANEKLFFGSGTQLSVL.

The rearrangement joins TRBV5-4 to TRBJ2-5; unclear D gene. Germline-derived CDR1 and CDR2 are SGHNT and YYREEE (reference sequence). V lost 0 bases and J 0 bases, leaving 3 bases between the germline ends. The CDR3 has 13 amino acids. The CDR3 region has the DNA TGTGCCAGCAGCTTGGTAGACCAAGAGACCCAGTACTTC. This translates into CASSLVDQETQYF.

V and J are TRBV18 and TRBJ2-1; maybe TRBD2 (5 bases). The V end lost 7 bases, the J end lost 0 bases, and 10 bases lay between the germline ends. The CDR3 is made up of 14 amino acids. Looked up from germline, CDR1 is KGHSH and CDR2 is LQKENI. Here the CDR3 DNA reads TGTGCCAGCTACCGGGGAAACTCCTACAATGAGCAGTTCTTC. It codes for CASYRGNSYNEQFF.

This chain uses TRBV5-1 with TRBJ2-2; D remains ambiguous. This CDR3 spans 13 amino acids. Germline values: CDR1 SGHRS, CDR2 YFSETQ. V lost 2 bases and J 4 bases, leaving 6 bases between the germline ends. Written as DNA, the CDR3 is TGCGCCAGCAGCTTTATAGCCACCGGGGAGCTGTTTTTT. As protein: CASSFIATGELFF.

The rearrangement uses TRBV21-1 and TRBJ2-7; the D call of TRBD2 is as the table states it, not checked on the DNA. TRBV21-1 is a recognized pseudogene. The CDR3 consists of 20 residues. The CDR3 bases are TGTGCCAGCAGCAACAATTATATAGGACTAGCGGGACGCCCAATCTACGAGCAGTACTTC. Residues: CASSNNYIGLAGRPIYEQYF.

The rearrangement joins TRBV7-9 to TRBJ2-3, with a weak D call TRBD2 (6 bases). CDR1 is SEHNR, CDR2 FQNEAQ, per germline (reference sequence). V was trimmed by 3 bases and J by 3 bases, leaving 19 bases between them. This CDR3 is 17 amino acids long. The CDR3 spells CASSFELGLGGTDTQYF. CDR3 in DNA: TGTGCCAGCAGCTTTGAACTGGGTCTGGGAGGAACAGATACGCAGTATTTT.

To note about this clone: At one of its ends the junction is not consistent with the germline gene, which may arise from a read error. The V call is TRBV7-9, the J call TRBJ1-1; 7 bases map to TRBD1. Germline CDR1 SEHNR, CDR2 FQNEAQ (reference sequence). The CDR3 runs 17 residues. CDR3: CSSSTTRQGRMNTEAFF. Here the CDR3 DNA reads TGTTCCAGCAGCACAACTCGACAGGGTCGGATGAACACTGAAGCTTTCTTT. Full variable domain (outside the CDR3, taken from reference TRBV7-9 and TRBJ1-1): DTGVSQNPRHKITKRGQNVTFRCDPISEHNRLYWYRQTLGQGPEFLTYFQNEAQLEKSRLLSDRFSAERPKGSFSTLEIQRTEQGDSAMYLCSSSTTRQGRMNTEAFFGQGTRLTVV.

There are a few counts of this clone. This rearrangement joins TRBV6-5 to TRBJ2-7; TRBD1 agrees at 9 bases. Per germline, CDR1 MNHEY and CDR2 SVGAGI. The CDR3 runs 14 residues. Losses at the gene ends were 5 bases for V and 0 bases for J; bases not matched to a gene: 2. The CDR3 sequence: CASSRDRASYEQYF. The CDR3 nucleotides read TGTGCCAGCAGTAGGGACAGGGCCTCCTACGAGCAGTACTTC.

The J gene is TRBJ1-1, the V gene TRBV29-1; D uncertain. Germline V CDR1 and CDR2: SQVTM, ANQGSEA. V was shortened by 5 bases and J by 2 bases, with 6 bases between the two germline ends. CDR3 length: 11 residues. Here the CDR3 reads CSVPRNTEAFF. CDR3 DNA: TGCAGCGTTCCGAGAAACACTGAAGCTTTCTTT. Full variable domain (outside the CDR3, taken from reference TRBV29-1 and TRBJ1-1): SAVISQKPSRDICQRGTSLTIQCQVDSQVTMMFWYRQQPGQSLTLIATANQGSEATYESGFVIDKFPISRPNLTFSTLTVSNMSPEDSSIYLCSVPRNTEAFFGQGTRLTVV.

This clone was observed a handful of times. The chain is built from TRBV4-1 and TRBJ2-7; TRBD1 matches at 7 bases. CDR1 MGHRA and CDR2 YSYEKL come from the germline V gene. This CDR3 contains 15 residues. Germline trimming cut 1 base from V and 3 bases from J; bases unmatched to any gene: 6. The DNA for the CDR3 is TGCGCCAGCAGCCAAGTAGACAGGGCAAACTACGAGCAGTACTTC. Amino acid sequence: CASSQVDRANYEQYF.

CDR3 nucleotides: TGTGCCAGCAGCCCCCTAAGACAGGGAGGTAGCAATCAGCCCCAGCATTTT. Translation gives CASSPLRQGGSNQPQHF. This chain links TRBV5-5 with TRBJ1-5, with 7 positions matching TRBD1. With V trimmed by 4 bases and J by 0 bases, 10 bases remained unmatched. From germline, CDR1 is SGHKS and CDR2 YYEKEE (reference sequence). This CDR3 is built from 17 residues.

The chain carries TRBV6-1 and TRBJ1-1; the match to TRBD1 covers 10 bases. Losses at the gene ends were 6 bases for V and 3 bases for J; bases not matched to a gene: 4. This CDR3 is 14 amino acids long. Germline values: CDR1 MNHNS, CDR2 SASEGT. This CDR3 is CASRWGQGHTEAFF. The CDR3 nucleotides read TGTGCCAGCAGATGGGGACAGGGGCACACTGAAGCTTTCTTT.

This clone was seen just once. The chain couples TRBV7-9 to TRBJ2-3; 9 bases are a match to TRBD2. The CDR3 is 15 residues long. The germline V gene encodes CDR1 SEHNR and CDR2 FQNEAQ (reference sequence). J was trimmed by 0 bases and V by 5 bases; bases with no gene match: 3. CDR3 nucleotide sequence: TGTGCCAGCAGCCGGACTAGCGCCAGCACAGATACGCAGTATTTT. This encodes CASSRTSASTDTQYF.

This chain uses TRBV28 with TRBJ2-1; D is unclear. V lost 3 bases, J lost 0 bases, and 9 bases lay in between. Germline loops: CDR1 MDHEN, CDR2 SYDVKM. The CDR3 contains 15 residues. The CDR3 nucleotides are TGTGCCAGCAGTTTTGGCGGCCGCTCCTACAATGAGCAGTTCTTC. Its protein product is CASSFGGRSYNEQFF.

The chain recombines TRBV7-2 with TRBJ2-3; D perhaps matches TRBD2 (5 bases). The CDR3 is made up of 17 amino acids. V lost 0 bases and J 0 bases, leaving 13 bases between the germline ends. Germline CDR1 reads SGHTA; CDR2 reads FQGNSA. For the CDR3, the DNA is TGTGCCAGCAGCTTAGCGACGGGAATTCTGAGCACAGATACGCAGTATTTT. It encodes CASSLATGILSTDTQYF.

The V and J genes are TRBV2 and TRBJ1-2; tentatively, D is TRBD1 (6 bases). This CDR3 region has 15 residues. Per the germline V gene, CDR1 is SNHLY and CDR2 is FYNNEI. The ends were cut back, 6 bases at V and 2 bases at J, with 16 bases in the middle. For the CDR3, the DNA is TGTGCCAGCAGCGTCCAGGGGAGAGGAAACTATGGCTACACCTTC. Translating gives CASSVQGRGNYGYTF.

The chain couples TRBV29-1 to TRBJ1-5; a weak D match, TRBD1 (6 bases). Trimming shortened V by 2 bases and J by 1 base, and 12 bases separated the two germline ends. CDR1 is SQVTM and CDR2 is ANQGSEA in the germline V gene. The CDR3 runs to 15 residues. The CDR3 loop reads CSVELEGVSNQPQHF. In DNA, the CDR3 is TGCAGCGTTGAACTAGAGGGGGTGAGCAATCAGCCCCAGCATTTT.

This sequence joins TRBV5-8 and TRBJ2-5; 9 bases are shared with TRBD2. Trimming cost V 4 bases and J 11 bases; bases outside gene matches: 12. Germline V gene lookup returns CDR1 SGHTS and CDR2 YDEGEE. The CDR3 length is 14 residues. CDR3 bases: TGTGCCAGCAGCCGGGGACTAGCATCTCGGGAGCAGTACTTC. Amino acid sequence: CASSRGLASREQYF.